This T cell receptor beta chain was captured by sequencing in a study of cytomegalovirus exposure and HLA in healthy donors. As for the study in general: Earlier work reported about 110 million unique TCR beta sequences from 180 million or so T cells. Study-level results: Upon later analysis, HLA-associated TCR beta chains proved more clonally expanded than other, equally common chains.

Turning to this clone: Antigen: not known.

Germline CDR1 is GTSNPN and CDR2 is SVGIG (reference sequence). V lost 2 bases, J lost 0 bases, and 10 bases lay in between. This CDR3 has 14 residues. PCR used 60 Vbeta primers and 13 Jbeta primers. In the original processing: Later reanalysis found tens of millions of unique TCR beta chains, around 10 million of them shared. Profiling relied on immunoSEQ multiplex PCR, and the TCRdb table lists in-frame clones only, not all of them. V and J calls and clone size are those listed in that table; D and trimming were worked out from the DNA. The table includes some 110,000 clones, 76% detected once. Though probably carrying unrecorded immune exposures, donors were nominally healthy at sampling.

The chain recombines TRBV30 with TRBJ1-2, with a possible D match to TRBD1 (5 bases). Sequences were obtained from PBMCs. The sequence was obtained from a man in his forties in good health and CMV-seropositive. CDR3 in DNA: TGTGCCTGGAGTCCAGGGTTGGCTAACTATGGCTACACCTTC. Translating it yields CAWSPGLANYGYTF.